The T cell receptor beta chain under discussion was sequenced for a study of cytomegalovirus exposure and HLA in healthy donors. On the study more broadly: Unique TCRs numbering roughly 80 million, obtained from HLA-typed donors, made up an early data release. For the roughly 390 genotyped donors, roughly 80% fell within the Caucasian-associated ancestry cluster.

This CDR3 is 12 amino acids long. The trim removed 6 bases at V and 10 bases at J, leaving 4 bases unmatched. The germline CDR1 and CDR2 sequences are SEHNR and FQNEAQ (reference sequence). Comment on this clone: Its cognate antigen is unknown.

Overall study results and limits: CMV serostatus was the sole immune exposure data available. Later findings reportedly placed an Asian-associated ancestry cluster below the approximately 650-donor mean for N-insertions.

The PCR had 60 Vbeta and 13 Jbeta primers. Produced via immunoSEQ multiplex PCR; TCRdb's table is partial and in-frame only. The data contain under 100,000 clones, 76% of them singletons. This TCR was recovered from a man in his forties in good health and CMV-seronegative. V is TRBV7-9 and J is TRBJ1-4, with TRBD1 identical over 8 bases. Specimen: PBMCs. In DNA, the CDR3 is TGTGCCAGCAGTTATGACAGGGGAAAACTGTTTTTT. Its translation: CASSYDRGKLFF.